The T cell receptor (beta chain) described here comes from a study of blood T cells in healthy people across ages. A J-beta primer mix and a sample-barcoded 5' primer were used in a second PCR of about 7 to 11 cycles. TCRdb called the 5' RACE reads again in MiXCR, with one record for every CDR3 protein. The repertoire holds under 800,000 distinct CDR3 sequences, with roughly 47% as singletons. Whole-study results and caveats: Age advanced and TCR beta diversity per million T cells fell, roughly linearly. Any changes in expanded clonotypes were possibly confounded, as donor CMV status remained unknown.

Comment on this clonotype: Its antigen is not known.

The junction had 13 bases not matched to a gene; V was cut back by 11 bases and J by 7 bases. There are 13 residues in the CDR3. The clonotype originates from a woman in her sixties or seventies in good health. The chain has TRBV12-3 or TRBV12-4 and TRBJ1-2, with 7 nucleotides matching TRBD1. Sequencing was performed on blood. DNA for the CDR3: TGTGCCCTCAGACAGGGAGGGGACTTTGGCTACACCTTC. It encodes CALRQGGDFGYTF.